The present entry profiles one TCR beta chain with its context. Antigen unknown. The sample is drawn from a study of long-term antiretroviral therapy in people with HIV. General study findings and limits: Researchers lacked any data on ART adherence, viral resistance or therapy changes. Blood obtained between about 2004 and 2018 may reflect older ART regimens. Repertoires with HIV possessed tighter CDR3 length spans than those of controls.

Trimming cost V 6 bases and J 8 bases; bases outside gene matches: 16. Germline V lookup: CDR1 SGHTA, CDR2 FQGNSA. The length of the CDR3 is 16 residues. The assay used was immunoSEQ (version v3.0), run at survey level. Sequenced by immunoSEQ multiplex PCR; TCRdb stores in-frame clones only, minus some. The data show around 21,000 clones, around 82% seen once. The sample here was unsorted PBMCs, taken at the start of antiretroviral therapy. The chain employs TRBV7-2 and TRBJ2-1; 7 bases are a match to TRBD1. This sequence was found in a man over 45 with HIV. CDR3: CASSSESTGMSDEQFF. For the CDR3, the DNA is TGTGCCAGCAGTTCTGAGTCGACAGGGATGAGCGATGAGCAGTTCTTC.